The 26 T cell receptor beta chains below were found in one sample sequenced in a study of T cells in Graves' hyperthyroidism and ophthalmopathy. Amplified TCR beta CDR3 regions came from RNA transcripts. The study used the HTBI primer set for a first-round RT-PCR of the TCR CDR3. TCRdb fed the multiplex PCR reads into MiXCR, producing one record per CDR3 protein. The table lists some 600,000 distinct CDR3 sequences, 11% to 15% of them singletons, with about 5.8% in the top ten. The sample consisted of blood. The receptors come from a woman in her twenties or thirties with Graves' hyperthyroidism that later progressed to Graves' ophthalmopathy.

This clonotype was recorded many times. The CDR3: CATSYGSSYEQYF. In DNA, the CDR3 is TGTGCCACCTCCTACGGGAGCTCCTACGAGCAGTACTTC. The chain combines TRBV11-2 with TRBJ2-7, with D possibly matching TRBD2 (6 bases). This CDR3 is built from 13 residues. The ends were cut back, 10 bases at V and 0 bases at J, with 13 bases in the middle. CDR1 and CDR2 (germline): SGHAT, FQNNGV.

The table lists this clonotype with many counts. The genes are TRBV5-5 and TRBJ2-7; 10 bases are a match to TRBD2. The CDR3 is made up of 17 amino acids. Germline lookup yields CDR1 SGHKS and CDR2 YYEKEE (reference sequence). V was clipped by 4 bases and J by 3 bases; unmatched bases: 13. CDR3 loop: CASSLTTGTSAGYEQYF. The CDR3 bases are TGTGCCAGCAGCCTGACGACAGGGACTAGCGCTGGCTACGAGCAGTACTTC.

In its sample, this clonotype was seen a few times. Sequence at one end of the junction differs from germline and may be a read error. This rearrangement joins TRBV29-1 to TRBJ1-4; 9 bases match TRBD1. The germline V gene has CDR1 SQVTM and CDR2 ANQGSEA. This CDR3 contains 13 residues. The CDR3 spells CSVRGTGNEKLLF. The CDR3 region has the DNA TGCAGCGTCCGTGGGACAGGGAATGAAAAACTGCTTTTT.

This clonotype was seen more than once but under ten times. V usage is TRBV30 and J usage is TRBJ1-6, with unresolved D. This CDR3 region has 13 residues. The V gene's germline CDR1 is GTSNPN and CDR2 SVGIG (reference sequence). Trimming pared 2 bases from V and 9 bases from J, leaving 11 bases between. The CDR3 loop reads CAWSQTGSSPLHF. The DNA for the CDR3 is TGTGCCTGGAGTCAAACCGGCAGTTCACCCCTCCACTTT.

The chain recombines TRBV10-1 with TRBJ1-2; D is unclear. V was pared by 6 bases and J by 2 bases, with 10 bases between. The CDR3 spans 13 residues. CDR1 WNHNN and CDR2 SYGVQD come from the germline V gene (reference sequence). The CDR3 sequence is CASSPTQNYGYTF. CDR3 coding DNA: TGCGCCAGCAGCCCGACGCAGAACTATGGCTACACCTTC.

The J gene is TRBJ1-2, the V gene TRBV3-1; TRBD1 is a possible D gene (5 bases). The V end was cut by 1 base, the J end by 8 bases, with 14 bases between. Germline CDR1 and CDR2: LGHDT and YNNKEL (reference sequence). The CDR3 sequence is 14 residues long. This chain's CDR3 is CASSQGGRKEGYTF. The CDR3 region has the DNA TGTGCCAGCAGCCAAGGGGGGAGGAAGGAAGGCTACACCTTC.

This clonotype showed up many times. The chain recombines TRBV20-1 with TRBJ2-3; 8 bases align to TRBD2. Germline CDR1 DFQATT, CDR2 SNEGSKA (reference sequence). CDR3 length equals 14 residues. CDR3 in amino acids: CSIKGLAGPDTQYF. CDR3 coding DNA: TGCAGCATAAAGGGGTTAGCGGGACCAGATACGCAGTATTTT.

The rearrangement links TRBV6-5 to TRBJ2-5; D unresolved. With 0 bases removed from V and 2 bases from J, the gap between germline ends came to 10 bases. Germline V gives CDR1 MNHEY, CDR2 SVGAGI. The CDR3 totals 15 residues. The CDR3 loop is CASSYSSSSQETQYF. The CDR3 DNA sequence: TGTGCCAGCAGTTACTCGAGCAGCTCTCAAGAGACCCAGTACTTC.

This clonotype showed up many times. The chain uses TRBV11-2 and TRBJ2-5, with D perhaps given as TRBD1 or TRBD2 (5 bases each). This CDR3 spans 15 amino acids. With 7 bases removed from V and 5 bases from J, the gap between germline ends came to 20 bases. The germline V gene encodes CDR1 SGHAT and CDR2 FQNNGV. CDR3 bases: TGTGCCAGCAAAGGAGTGGGAGAGGGGTGGGAGACCCAGTACTTC. It translates to CASKGVGEGWETQYF.

At least ten counts were recorded for this clonotype. CDR3 bases: TGTGCCAGCAGACTTGGGACTGCTGGAAACACCATATATTTT. Its protein product is CASRLGTAGNTIYF. The rearrangement links TRBV3-1 to TRBJ1-3, with D maybe TRBD1 (5 bases). This CDR3 spans 14 amino acids. Trimming shortened V by 6 bases and J by 2 bases, and 11 bases separated the two germline ends. Germline V CDR1 and CDR2: LGHDT, YNNKEL (reference sequence).

This clonotype was observed many times. The gene calls are TRBV27 and TRBJ1-6; no definite D call. V lost 8 bases and J 4 bases, leaving 12 bases between the germline ends. Looked up from germline, CDR1 is MNHEY and CDR2 is SMNVEV (reference sequence). The CDR3 sequence is 14 residues long. The DNA for the CDR3 is TGTGCCAGCCCTAATACACATTATAATTCACCCCTCCACTTT. This sequence encodes CASPNTHYNSPLHF.

Worth noting for this clonotype: One base away lies a much larger clone, so this may be a sequencing read error. The rearrangement joins TRBV5-4 to TRBJ2-3, with D possibly being TRBD1 or TRBD2 (5 bases each). The CDR3 totals 15 residues. The germline CDR1 and CDR2 sequences are SGHNT and YYREEE (reference sequence). Trimming removed 0 bases from V and 5 bases from J, with 13 bases in between. Written as DNA, the CDR3 is TGTGCCAGCAGCTTGGGCCAGGAGGACATAGATACGCAGTATTTT. It is translated as CASSLGQEDIDTQYF. The full variable domain, in which reference TRBV5-4 and TRBJ2-3 provide the parts outside the CDR3, is ETGVTQSPTHLIKTRGQQVTLRCSSQSGHNTVSWYQQALGQGPQFIFQYYREEENGRGNFPPRFSGLQFPNYSSELNVNALELDDSALYLCASSLGQEDIDTQYFGPGTRLTVL.

This clonotype occurred many times. V and J are TRBV15 and TRBJ1-1; 9 nucleotides agree with TRBD1. With 3 bases clipped from V and 6 bases from J, the junction kept 11 bases outside the gene matches. The CDR3 spans 16 residues. From germline, CDR1 is LNHNV and CDR2 YYDKDF (reference sequence). The CDR3 nucleotides are TGTGCCACCAGCAGTCATGCCGGGACAGGGAGGCCTGAAGCTTTCTTT. It codes for CATSSHAGTGRPEAFF. Full variable domain (outside the CDR3, taken from reference TRBV15 and TRBJ1-1): DAMVIQNPRYQVTQFGKPVTLSCSQTLNHNVMYWYQQKSSQAPKLLFHYYDKDFNNEADTPDNFQSRRPNTSFCFLDIRSPGLGDTAMYLCATSSHAGTGRPEAFFGQGTRLTVV.

This clonotype was found many times. J is TRBJ1-1 and V is TRBV3-1; D remains ambiguous. Germline CDR1 reads LGHDT; CDR2 reads YNNKEL (reference sequence). Trimming took off 0 bases at V and 1 base at J, with 12 bases between the two ends. CDR3 size: 16 residues. The CDR3: CASSQDRAPGNTEAFF. As DNA, the CDR3 is TGTGCCAGCAGCCAAGATAGAGCGCCCGGGAACACTGAAGCTTTCTTT.

Comments on this clonotype: Being one base from a much bigger clone, this may be a read error. The chain employs TRBV18 and TRBJ1-5; the D is unclear. Germline CDR1 and CDR2: KGHSH and LQKENI. There are 12 residues in the CDR3. In DNA, the CDR3 is TGTGCCAGCCCACCTTCCGAGGGGCCCCAGCATTTT. Its protein is CASPPSEGPQHF.

This clonotype was detected many times. The V and J genes are TRBV28 and TRBJ1-2, with D unclear. Trimming cost V 6 bases and J 8 bases, with 19 bases left between them. The CDR3 contains 14 residues. Germline V gene sequence: CDR1 MDHEN, CDR2 SYDVKM. CDR3 sequence: CASRSGKGSRGYTF. In nucleotides, the CDR3 is TGTGCCAGCAGGAGCGGAAAGGGTTCTAGGGGCTACACCTTC.

This clonotype was counted ten times or more. This sequence joins TRBV27 and TRBJ1-2; possible D gene TRBD1, 6 bases. The germline CDR1 and CDR2 sequences are MNHEY and SMNVEV (reference sequence). This CDR3 spans 15 amino acids. The V end lost 9 bases, the J end lost 8 bases, and 25 bases lay between the germline ends. The CDR3 DNA sequence: TGTGCCAGTAGATCCGGGGGGGATGAAGGGGGAGGCTACACCTTC. As protein: CASRSGGDEGGGYTF.

On this clonotype itself: Sequence at one end of the junction differs from germline and may be a read error. The chain links TRBV19 to TRBJ1-3; a possible D gene is TRBD1 (6 bases). Germline values: CDR1 LNHDA, CDR2 SQIVND (reference sequence). The CDR3 is 17 amino acids. In DNA, the CDR3 is TGTGCCAGTAGTGGAACCTGGACAGCCCTCTCTGGAAACACCATGTATTTT. Translation gives CASSGTWTALSGNTMYF. The whole variable domain, filled in from reference TRBV19 and TRBJ1-3, reads DGGITQSPKYLFRKEGQNVTLSCEQNLNHDAMYWYRQDPGQGLRLIYYSQIVNDFQKGDIAEGYSVSREKKESFPLTVTSAQKNPTAFYLCASSGTWTALSGNTMYFGEGSWLTVV.

This clonotype was recorded at least ten times. This chain uses TRBV3-1 with TRBJ1-2; no definite D call. This CDR3 spans 14 amino acids. Germline-derived CDR1 and CDR2 are LGHDT and YNNKEL (reference sequence). V gave up 4 bases and J gave up 4 bases, with 13 bases separating them. CDR3 coding DNA: TGTGCCAGCAGCCCACCTTTAAGCTTCTATGGCTACACCTTC. Amino acids: CASSPPLSFYGYTF.

This clonotype has only a few counts. The rearrangement uses TRBV7-8 and TRBJ2-1; a possible D gene is TRBD2 (5 bases). Germline loops: CDR1 SGHVS, CDR2 FQNEAQ. V lost 1 base to trimming and J lost 8 bases, with 9 bases between them. CDR3 length equals 13 residues. In nucleotides, the CDR3 is TGTGCCAGCAGCTTAGAGGGAGACGATGAGCAGTTCTTC. Translation: CASSLEGDDEQFF.

This clonotype was recorded many times. This chain connects TRBV19 to TRBJ2-7; 7 nucleotides agree with TRBD2. The CDR3 spans 13 residues. The germline CDR1 and CDR2 sequences are LNHDA and SQIVND (reference sequence). V shed 6 bases and J 5 bases; nucleotides not matched to a gene: 7. The CDR3 DNA sequence: TGTGCCAGTAGCCCGGGGCGGGAGAACGAGCAGTACTTC. Encoded protein: CASSPGRENEQYF.

This clonotype has ten or more counts. The genes are TRBV2 and TRBJ2-7; tentative D call: TRBD1 (5 bases). Trimming took off 6 bases at V and 4 bases at J, with 16 bases between the two ends. Germline values: CDR1 SNHLY, CDR2 FYNNEI. The CDR3 contains 14 residues. CDR3 region: CASRDTKEGYEQYF. The CDR3 coding sequence is TGTGCCAGCAGGGACACTAAAGAAGGGTACGAGCAGTACTTC.

Many counts were recorded for this clonotype. The rearrangement links TRBV7-2 to TRBJ2-7; the D is unclear. The germline V gene encodes CDR1 SGHTA and CDR2 FQGNSA. The CDR3 covers 13 residues. The V gene lost 4 bases and the J gene lost 6 bases, with 13 bases spanning the gap. The CDR3 here is CASSSEAGREQYF. The CDR3 DNA reads as TGTGCCAGCAGCTCCGAAGCCGGACGCGAGCAGTACTTC.

This clonotype was seen many times. The chain combines TRBV9 with TRBJ2-1; 7 nucleotides align to TRBD2. The ends lost 0 bases at V and 0 bases at J; junction bases unmatched: 3. Germline lookup yields CDR1 SGDLS and CDR2 YYNGEE. This CDR3 is 16 amino acids long. CDR3 DNA sequence: TGTGCCAGCAGCGTAGATGGCGGGAGCTCCTACAATGAGCAGTTCTTC. Amino acid sequence: CASSVDGGSSYNEQFF.

This clonotype was recorded many times. The chain joins TRBV28 to TRBJ1-1, with TRBD1 matching 8 bases. V shed 6 bases and J 4 bases; nucleotides not matched to a gene: 10. The length of the CDR3 is 15 residues. Germline CDR1 reads MDHEN; CDR2 reads SYDVKM. The CDR3 coding sequence is TGTGCCAGCAGGCCTCCAGGGGGCAGAGTCACTGAAGCTTTCTTT. Its translation: CASRPPGGRVTEAFF.

Details on this clonotype: A read error may account for a junction end that differs from germline. This chain joins TRBV14 and TRBJ1-4; possible D gene TRBD1, 5 bases. This CDR3 contains 11 residues. The germline V gene has CDR1 SGHDN and CDR2 FVKESK. The CDR3 is CACSPGQRMFF. CDR3 DNA: TGTGCCTGCAGCCCCGGACAAAGGATGTTTTTT.